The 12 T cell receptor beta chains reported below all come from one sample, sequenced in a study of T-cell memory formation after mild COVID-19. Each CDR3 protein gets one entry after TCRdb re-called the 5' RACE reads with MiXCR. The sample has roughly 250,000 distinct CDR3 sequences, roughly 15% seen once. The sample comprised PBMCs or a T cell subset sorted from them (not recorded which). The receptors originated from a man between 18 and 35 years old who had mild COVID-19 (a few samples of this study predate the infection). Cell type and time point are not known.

The CDR3, as DNA: TGTGCCAGCAGCTTCACCGGGACAGTTGCAGATACGCAGTATTTT. Translation: CASSFTGTVADTQYF. The chain uses TRBV7-9 and TRBJ2-3; 7 bases align to TRBD1. CDR1 and CDR2 (germline): SEHNR, FQNEAQ (reference sequence). This CDR3 contains 15 residues. V gave up 3 bases and J gave up 4 bases; unmatched junction bases: 7. The full variable domain, its missing parts supplied by reference TRBV7-9 and TRBJ2-3, is DTGVSQNPRHKITKRGQNVTFRCDPISEHNRLYWYRQTLGQGPEFLTYFQNEAQLEKSRLLSDRFSAERPKGSFSTLEIQRTEQGDSAMYLCASSFTGTVADTQYFGPGTRLTVL.

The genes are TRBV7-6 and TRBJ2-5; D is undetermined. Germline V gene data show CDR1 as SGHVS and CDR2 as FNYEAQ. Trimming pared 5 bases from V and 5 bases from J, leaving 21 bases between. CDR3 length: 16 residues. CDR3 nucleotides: TGTGCCAGCAGCCCCGATCGGTTTGGTCACGGGGAGACCCAGTACTTC. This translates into CASSPDRFGHGETQYF.

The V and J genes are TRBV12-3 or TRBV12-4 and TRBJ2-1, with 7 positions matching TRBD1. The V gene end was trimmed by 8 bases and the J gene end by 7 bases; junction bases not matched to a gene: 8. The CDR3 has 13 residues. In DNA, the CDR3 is TGTGCCAGCGCTTTCGCAGGGGGAAATGAGCAGTTCTTC. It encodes CASAFAGGNEQFF.

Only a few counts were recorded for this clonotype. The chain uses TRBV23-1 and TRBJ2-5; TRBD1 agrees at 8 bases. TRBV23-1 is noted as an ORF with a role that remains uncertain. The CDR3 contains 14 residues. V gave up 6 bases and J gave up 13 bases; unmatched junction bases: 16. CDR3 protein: CASSHRDRPYVMYF. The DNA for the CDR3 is TGCGCCAGCAGCCACCGGGACAGGCCTTACGTAATGTACTTC.

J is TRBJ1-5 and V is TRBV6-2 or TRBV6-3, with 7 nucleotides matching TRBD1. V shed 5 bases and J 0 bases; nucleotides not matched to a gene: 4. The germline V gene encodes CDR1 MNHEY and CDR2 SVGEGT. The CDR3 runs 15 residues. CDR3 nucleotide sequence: TGTGCCAGCAGTCAGGACAGGTATAGCAATCAGCCCCAGCATTTT. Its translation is CASSQDRYSNQPQHF.

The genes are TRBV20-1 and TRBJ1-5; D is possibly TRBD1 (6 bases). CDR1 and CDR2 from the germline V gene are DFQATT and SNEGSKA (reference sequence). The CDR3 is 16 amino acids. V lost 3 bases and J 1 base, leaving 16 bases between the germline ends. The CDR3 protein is CSARREQGGSNQPQHF. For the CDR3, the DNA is TGCAGTGCTAGGCGCGAACAGGGAGGGAGCAATCAGCCCCAGCATTTT.

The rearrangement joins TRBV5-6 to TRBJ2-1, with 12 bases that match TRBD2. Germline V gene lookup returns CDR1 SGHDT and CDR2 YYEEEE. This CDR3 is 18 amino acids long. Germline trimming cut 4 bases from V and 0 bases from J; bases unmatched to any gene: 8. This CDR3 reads CASSLGTSGGSSYNEQFF. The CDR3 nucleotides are TGTGCCAGCAGCCTTGGAACTAGCGGGGGGAGCTCCTACAATGAGCAGTTCTTC. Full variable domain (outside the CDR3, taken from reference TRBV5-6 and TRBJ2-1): DAGVTQSPTHLIKTRGQQVTLRCSPKSGHDTVSWYQQALGQGPQFIFQYYEEEERQRGNFPDRFSGHQFPNYSSELNVNALLLGDSALYLCASSLGTSGGSSYNEQFFGPGTRLTVL.

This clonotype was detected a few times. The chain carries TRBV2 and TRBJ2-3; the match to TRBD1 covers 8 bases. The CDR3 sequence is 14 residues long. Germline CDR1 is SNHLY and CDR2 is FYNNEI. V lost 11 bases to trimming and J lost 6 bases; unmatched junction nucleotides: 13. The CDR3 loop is CAGSGTGPLDTQYF. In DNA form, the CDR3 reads TGTGCCGGTTCCGGGACAGGTCCTTTGGATACGCAGTATTTT.

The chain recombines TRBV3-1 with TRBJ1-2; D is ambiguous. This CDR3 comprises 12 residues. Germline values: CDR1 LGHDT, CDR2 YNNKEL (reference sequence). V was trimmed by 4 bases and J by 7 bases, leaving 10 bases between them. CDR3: CASSLPPGGYTF. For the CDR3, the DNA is TGTGCCAGCAGCCTCCCCCCCGGTGGCTACACCTTC. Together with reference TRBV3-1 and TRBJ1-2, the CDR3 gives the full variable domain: DTAVSQTPKYLVTQMGNDKSIKCEQNLGHDTMYWYKQDSKKFLKIMFSYNNKELIINETVPNRFSPKSPDKAHLNLHINSLELGDSAVYFCASSLPPGGYTFGSGTRLTVV.

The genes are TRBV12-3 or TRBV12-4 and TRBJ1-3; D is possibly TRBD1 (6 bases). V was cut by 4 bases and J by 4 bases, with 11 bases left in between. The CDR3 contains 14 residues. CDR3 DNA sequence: TGTGCCAGCAGTTCACCAGGGACAGGAAACACCATATATTTT. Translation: CASSSPGTGNTIYF.

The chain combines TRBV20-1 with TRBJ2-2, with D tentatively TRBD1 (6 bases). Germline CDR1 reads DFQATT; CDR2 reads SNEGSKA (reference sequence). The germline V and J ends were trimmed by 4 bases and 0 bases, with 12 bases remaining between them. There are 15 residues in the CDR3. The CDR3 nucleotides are TGCAGTGCTAAACAGGGACCGACGAACACCGGGGAGCTGTTTTTT. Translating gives CSAKQGPTNTGELFF.

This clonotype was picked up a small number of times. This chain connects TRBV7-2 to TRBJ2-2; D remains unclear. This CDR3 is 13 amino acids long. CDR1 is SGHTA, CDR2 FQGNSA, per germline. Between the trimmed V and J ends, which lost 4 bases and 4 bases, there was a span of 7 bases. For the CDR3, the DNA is TGTGCCAGCAGCTCGCACAGCACCGGGGAGCTGTTTTTT. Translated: CASSSHSTGELFF.